The source of this T cell receptor (beta chain) is a study of CD8 T cells in ankylosing spondylitis. Study observations and caveats: Ankylosing spondylitis blood appeared to be characterized by a TCR beta motif of several highly homologous variants. CD8+ by phenotype, disease-linked clones were relatively rare in peripheral blood. The authors reported significant enrichment of disease-linked clones in matched ankylosing spondylitis synovial fluid.

This clonotype came up a few times. The target antigen is unknown. TCRdb passed the 5' RACE reads through MiXCR, listing each CDR3 protein once. The sample shows about 400,000 distinct CDR3 sequences, approximately 22% of them seen only once. The CDR3 is 16 residues long. CDR1 is SGDLS, CDR2 YYNGEE, per germline. V shed 4 bases and J 4 bases; nucleotides not matched to a gene: 9. This TCR was sampled from a male donor with ankylosing spondylitis or in good health (not recorded which). The sample consisted of blood, either unsorted or a sorted T cell fraction (not recorded which). The chain joins TRBV9 to TRBJ2-7; 12 nucleotides match TRBD1. The CDR3 bases are TGTGCCAGCAGCTCCGGGACAGGGGGCTTCATTTACGAGCAGTACTTC. It encodes CASSSGTGGFIYEQYF.